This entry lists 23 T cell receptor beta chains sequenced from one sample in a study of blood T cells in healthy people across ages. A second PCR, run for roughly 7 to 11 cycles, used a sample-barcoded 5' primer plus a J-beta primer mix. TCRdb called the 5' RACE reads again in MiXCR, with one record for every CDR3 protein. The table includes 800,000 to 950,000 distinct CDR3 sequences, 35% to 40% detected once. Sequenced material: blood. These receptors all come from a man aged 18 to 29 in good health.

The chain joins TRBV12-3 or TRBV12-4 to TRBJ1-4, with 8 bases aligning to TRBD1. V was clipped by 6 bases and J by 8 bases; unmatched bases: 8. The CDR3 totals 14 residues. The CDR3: CASSSRTGLEKLFF. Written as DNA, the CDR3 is TGTGCCAGCAGCTCCAGGACAGGGTTGGAAAAACTGTTTTTT.

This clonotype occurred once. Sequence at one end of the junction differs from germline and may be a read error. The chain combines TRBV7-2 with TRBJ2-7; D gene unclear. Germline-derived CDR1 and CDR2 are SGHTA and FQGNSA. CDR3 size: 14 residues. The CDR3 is CASSVAGVPHEQYF. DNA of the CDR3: TGTGCCAGCAGCGTAGCTGGGGTTCCCCACGAGCAGTACTTC. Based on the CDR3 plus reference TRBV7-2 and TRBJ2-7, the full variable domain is GAGVSQSPSNKVTEKGKDVELRCDPISGHTALYWYRQSLGQGLEFLIYFQGNSAPDKSGLPSDRFSAERTGGSVSTLTIQRTQQEDSAVYLCASSVAGVPHEQYFGPGTRLTVT.

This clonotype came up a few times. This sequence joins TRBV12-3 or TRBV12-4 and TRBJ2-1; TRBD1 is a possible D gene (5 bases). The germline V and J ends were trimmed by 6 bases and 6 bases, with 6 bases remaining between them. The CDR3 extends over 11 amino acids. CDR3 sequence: CASRQANEQFF. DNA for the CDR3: TGTGCCAGCAGACAGGCCAATGAGCAGTTCTTC.

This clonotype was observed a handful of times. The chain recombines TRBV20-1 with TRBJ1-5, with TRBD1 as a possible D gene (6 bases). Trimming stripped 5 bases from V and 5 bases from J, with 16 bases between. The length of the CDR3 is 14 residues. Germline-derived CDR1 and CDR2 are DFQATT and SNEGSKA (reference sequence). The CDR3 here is CSALRGGIDQPQHF. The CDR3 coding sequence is TGCAGTGCTCTCAGGGGAGGGATAGATCAGCCCCAGCATTTT.

Here the CDR3 DNA reads TGTGCCAGCAGCGGGGGACAGGGACTCTCCTACAATGAGCAGTTCTTC. Residues: CASSGGQGLSYNEQFF. The genes are TRBV7-2 and TRBJ2-1; 9 nucleotides align to TRBD1. Germline V lookup: CDR1 SGHTA, CDR2 FQGNSA. Unmatched junction bases numbered 5, after V lost 5 bases and J lost 0 bases. The CDR3 contains 16 residues.

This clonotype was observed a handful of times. In DNA form, the CDR3 reads TGCAGTGCTAGAACCAGGGTTAATTCACCCCTCCACTTT. This translates into CSARTRVNSPLHF. The rearrangement links TRBV20-1 to TRBJ1-6; weak D call: TRBD1 (5 bases). Germline V gene lookup returns CDR1 DFQATT and CDR2 SNEGSKA (reference sequence). The CDR3 is 13 amino acids. V was cut by 2 bases and J by 6 bases, with 8 bases left in between.

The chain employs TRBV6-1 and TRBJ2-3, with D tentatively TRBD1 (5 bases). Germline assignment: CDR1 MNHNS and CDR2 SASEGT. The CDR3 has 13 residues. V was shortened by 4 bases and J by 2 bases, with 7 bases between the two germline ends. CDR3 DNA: TGTGCCAGCAGTGGAGGACACACAGATACGCAGTATTTT. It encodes CASSGGHTDTQYF.

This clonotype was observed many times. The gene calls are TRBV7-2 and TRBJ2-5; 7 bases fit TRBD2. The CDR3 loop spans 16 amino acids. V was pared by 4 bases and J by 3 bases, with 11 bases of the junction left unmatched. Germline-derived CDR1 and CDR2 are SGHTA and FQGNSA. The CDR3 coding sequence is TGTGCCAGCAGCTACGGATCCCCGGGACTAAAAGAGACCCAGTACTTC. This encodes CASSYGSPGLKETQYF.

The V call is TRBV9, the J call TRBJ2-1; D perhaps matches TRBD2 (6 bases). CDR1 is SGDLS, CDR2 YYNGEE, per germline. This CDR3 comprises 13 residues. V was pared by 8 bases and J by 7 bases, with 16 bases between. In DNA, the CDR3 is TGTGCCAGTGGTAGATCTGGGGGGAATGAGCAGTTCTTC. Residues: CASGRSGGNEQFF.

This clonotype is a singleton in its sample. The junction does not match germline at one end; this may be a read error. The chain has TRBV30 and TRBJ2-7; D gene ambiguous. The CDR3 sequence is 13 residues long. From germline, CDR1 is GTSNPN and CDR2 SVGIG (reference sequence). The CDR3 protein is CAWSRRISYERYF. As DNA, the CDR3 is TGTGCCTGGAGTAGACGAATCTCCTACGAGCGGTACTTC.

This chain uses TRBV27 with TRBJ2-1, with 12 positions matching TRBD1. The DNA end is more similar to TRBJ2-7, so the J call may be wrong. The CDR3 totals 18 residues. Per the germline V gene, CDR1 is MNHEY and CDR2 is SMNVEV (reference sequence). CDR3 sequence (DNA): TGTGCCAGCTTGAGCGGGACAGGGGGCACAGGGTCCTACAATGAGCAGTACTTC. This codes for CASLSGTGGTGSYNEQYF.

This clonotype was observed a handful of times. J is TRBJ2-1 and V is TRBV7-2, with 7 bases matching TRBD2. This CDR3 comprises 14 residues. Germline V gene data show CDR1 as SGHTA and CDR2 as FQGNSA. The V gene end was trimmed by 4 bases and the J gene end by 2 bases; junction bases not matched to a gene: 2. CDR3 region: CASSYGLAYNEQFF. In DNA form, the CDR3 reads TGTGCCAGCAGCTATGGACTAGCCTACAATGAGCAGTTCTTC.

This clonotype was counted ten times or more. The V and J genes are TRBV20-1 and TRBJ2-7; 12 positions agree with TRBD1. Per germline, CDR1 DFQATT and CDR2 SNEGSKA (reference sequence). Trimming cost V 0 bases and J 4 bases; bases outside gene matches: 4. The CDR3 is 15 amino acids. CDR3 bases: TGCAGTGCTAGAGATCAGGGACAGGGGGCGTACGAGCAGTACTTC. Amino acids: CSARDQGQGAYEQYF.

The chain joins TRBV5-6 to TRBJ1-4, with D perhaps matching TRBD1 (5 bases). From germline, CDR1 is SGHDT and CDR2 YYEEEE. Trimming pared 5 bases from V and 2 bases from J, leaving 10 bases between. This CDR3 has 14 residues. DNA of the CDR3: TGTGCCAGCAGTCGGCGGGGGACTAATGAAAAACTGTTTTTT. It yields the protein CASSRRGTNEKLFF.

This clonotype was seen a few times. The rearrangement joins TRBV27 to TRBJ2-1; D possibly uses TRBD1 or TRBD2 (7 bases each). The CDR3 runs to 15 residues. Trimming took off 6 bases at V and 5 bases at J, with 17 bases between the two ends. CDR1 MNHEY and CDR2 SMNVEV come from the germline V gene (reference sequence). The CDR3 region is CASRPYRGGNNEQFF. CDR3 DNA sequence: TGTGCCAGCAGGCCATACAGGGGAGGGAACAATGAGCAGTTCTTC.

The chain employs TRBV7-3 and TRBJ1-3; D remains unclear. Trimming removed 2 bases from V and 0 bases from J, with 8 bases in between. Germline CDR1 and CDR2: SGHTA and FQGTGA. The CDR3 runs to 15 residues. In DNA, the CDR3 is TGTGCCAGCAGCTTAGGAGTAGACTCTGGAAACACCATATATTTT. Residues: CASSLGVDSGNTIYF.

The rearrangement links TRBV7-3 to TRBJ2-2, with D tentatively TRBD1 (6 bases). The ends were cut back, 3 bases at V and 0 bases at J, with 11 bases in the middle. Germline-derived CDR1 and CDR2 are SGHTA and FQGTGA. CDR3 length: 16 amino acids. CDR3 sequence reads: CASSFEGDSNTGELFF. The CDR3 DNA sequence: TGTGCCAGCAGCTTCGAGGGGGATTCGAACACCGGGGAGCTGTTTTTT.

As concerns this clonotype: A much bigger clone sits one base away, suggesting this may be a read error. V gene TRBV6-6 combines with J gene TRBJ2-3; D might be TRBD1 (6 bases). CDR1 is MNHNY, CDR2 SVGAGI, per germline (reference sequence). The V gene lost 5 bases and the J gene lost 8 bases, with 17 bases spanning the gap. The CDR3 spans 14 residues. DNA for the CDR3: TGTGCCAGCAGTGCTGACAGGCACGCAGGTACGCAGTATTTT. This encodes CASSADRHAGTQYF.

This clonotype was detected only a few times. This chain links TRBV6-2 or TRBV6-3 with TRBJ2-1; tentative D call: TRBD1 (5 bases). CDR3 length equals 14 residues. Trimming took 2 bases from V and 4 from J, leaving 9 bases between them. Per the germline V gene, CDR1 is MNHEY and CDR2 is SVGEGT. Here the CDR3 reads CASSYQGQYNEQFF. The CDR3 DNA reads TGTGCCAGCAGTTACCAGGGTCAGTACAATGAGCAGTTCTTC.

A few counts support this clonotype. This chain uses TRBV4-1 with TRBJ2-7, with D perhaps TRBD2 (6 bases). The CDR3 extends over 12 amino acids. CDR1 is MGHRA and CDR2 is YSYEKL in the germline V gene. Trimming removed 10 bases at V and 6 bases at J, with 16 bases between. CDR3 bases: TGCGCCACCTCGGGGGTTGGTCGCGAGCAGTACTTC. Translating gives CATSGVGREQYF.

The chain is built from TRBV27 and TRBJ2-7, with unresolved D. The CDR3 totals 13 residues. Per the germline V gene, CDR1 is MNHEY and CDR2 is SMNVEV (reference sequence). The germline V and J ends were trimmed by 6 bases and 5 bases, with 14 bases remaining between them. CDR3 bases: TGTGCCAGCAGCCCTAATAGGTTCCACGAGCAGTACTTC. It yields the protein CASSPNRFHEQYF.

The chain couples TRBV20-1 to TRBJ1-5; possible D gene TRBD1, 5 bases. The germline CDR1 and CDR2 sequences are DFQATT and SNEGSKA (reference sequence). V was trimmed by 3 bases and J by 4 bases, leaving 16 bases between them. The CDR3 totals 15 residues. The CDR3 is CSARSGARQNQPQHF. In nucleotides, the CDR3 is TGCAGTGCTAGGTCCGGAGCGAGACAGAATCAGCCCCAGCATTTT.

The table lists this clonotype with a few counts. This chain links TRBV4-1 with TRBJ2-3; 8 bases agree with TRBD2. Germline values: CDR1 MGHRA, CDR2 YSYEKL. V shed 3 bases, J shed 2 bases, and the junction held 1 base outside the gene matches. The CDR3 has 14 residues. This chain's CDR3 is CASSQRGATDTQYF. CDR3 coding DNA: TGCGCCAGCAGCCAGCGGGGGGCCACAGATACGCAGTATTTT.